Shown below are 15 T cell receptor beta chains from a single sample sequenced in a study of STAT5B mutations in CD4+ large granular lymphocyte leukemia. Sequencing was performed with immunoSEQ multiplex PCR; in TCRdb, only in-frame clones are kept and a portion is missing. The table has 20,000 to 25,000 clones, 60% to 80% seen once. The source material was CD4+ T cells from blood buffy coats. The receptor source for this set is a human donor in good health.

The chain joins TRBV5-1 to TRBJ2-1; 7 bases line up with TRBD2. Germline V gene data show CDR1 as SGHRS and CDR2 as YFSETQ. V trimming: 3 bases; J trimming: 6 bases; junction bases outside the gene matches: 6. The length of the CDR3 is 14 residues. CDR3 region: CASSSGGLGNEQFF. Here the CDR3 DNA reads TGCGCCAGCAGCTCGGGGGGACTTGGCAATGAGCAGTTCTTC.

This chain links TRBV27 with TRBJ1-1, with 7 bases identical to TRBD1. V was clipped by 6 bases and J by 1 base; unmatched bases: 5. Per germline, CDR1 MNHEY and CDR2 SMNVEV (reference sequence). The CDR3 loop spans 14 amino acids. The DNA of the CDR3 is TGTGCCAGCAGGTGGGACAGTGGGAACACTGAAGCTTTCTTT. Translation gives CASRWDSGNTEAFF.

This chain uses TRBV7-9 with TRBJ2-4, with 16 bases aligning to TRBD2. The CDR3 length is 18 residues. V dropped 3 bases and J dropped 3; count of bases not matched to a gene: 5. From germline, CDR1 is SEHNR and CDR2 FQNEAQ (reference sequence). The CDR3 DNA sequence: TGTGCCAGCAGCTTGGGACTAGCGGGAGGGCAGGACAAAAACATTCAGTACTTC. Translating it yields CASSLGLAGGQDKNIQYF. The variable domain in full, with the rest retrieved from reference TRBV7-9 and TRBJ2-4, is DTGVSQNPRHKITKRGQNVTFRCDPISEHNRLYWYRQTLGQGPEFLTYFQNEAQLEKSRLLSDRFSAERPKGSFSTLEIQRTEQGDSAMYLCASSLGLAGGQDKNIQYFGAGTRLSVL.

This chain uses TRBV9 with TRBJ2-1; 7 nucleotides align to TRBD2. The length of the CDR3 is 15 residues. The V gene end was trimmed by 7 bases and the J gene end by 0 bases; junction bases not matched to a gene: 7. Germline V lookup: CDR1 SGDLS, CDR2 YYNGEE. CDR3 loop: CASGSAGNSYNEQFF. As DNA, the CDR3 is TGTGCCAGCGGGTCAGCGGGGAACTCCTACAATGAGCAGTTCTTC.

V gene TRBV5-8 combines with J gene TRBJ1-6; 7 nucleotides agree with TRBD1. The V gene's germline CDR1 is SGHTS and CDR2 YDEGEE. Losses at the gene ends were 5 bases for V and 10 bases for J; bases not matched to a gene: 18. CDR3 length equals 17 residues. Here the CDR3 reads CASSMRPGGQLRSPLHF. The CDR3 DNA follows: TGTGCCAGCAGTATGCGGCCAGGGGGACAGTTAAGGTCACCCCTCCACTTT.

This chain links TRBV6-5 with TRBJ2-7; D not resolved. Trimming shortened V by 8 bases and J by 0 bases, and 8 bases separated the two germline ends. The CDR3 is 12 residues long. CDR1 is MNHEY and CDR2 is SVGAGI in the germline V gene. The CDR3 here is CASGSISYEQYF. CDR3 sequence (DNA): TGTGCCAGCGGATCGATCTCCTACGAGCAGTACTTC.

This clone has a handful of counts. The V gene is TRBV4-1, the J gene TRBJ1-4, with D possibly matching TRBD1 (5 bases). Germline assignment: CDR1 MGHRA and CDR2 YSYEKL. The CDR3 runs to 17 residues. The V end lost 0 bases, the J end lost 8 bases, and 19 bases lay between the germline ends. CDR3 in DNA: TGCGCCAGCAGCCAAGAAACGAGTGGGCAGGGAAACGAAAAACTGTTTTTT. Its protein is CASSQETSGQGNEKLFF.

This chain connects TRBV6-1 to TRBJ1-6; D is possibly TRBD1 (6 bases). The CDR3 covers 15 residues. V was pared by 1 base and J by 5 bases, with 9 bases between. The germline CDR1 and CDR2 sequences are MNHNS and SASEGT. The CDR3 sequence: CASSEGDNNNSPLHF. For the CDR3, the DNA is TGTGCCAGCAGTGAAGGGGACAACAATAATTCACCCCTCCACTTT.

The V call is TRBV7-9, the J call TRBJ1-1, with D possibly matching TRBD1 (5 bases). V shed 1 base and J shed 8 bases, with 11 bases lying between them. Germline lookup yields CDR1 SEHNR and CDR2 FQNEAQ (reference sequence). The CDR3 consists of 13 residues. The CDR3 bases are TGTGCCAGCAGCTTAGGGCAGGGTTTAGAAGCTTTCTTT. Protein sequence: CASSLGQGLEAFF.

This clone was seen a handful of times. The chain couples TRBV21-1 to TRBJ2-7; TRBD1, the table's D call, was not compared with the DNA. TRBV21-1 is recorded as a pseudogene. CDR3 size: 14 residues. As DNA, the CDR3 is TGTGCCAGCAGCCGACGCCAGGGGGCGCGGAAGCAGTACTTC. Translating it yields CASSRRQGARKQYF.

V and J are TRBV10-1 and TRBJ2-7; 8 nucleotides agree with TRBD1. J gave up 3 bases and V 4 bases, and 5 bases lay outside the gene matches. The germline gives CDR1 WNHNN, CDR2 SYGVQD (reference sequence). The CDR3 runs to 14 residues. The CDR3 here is CASSAGTGGYEQYF. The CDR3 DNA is TGCGCCAGCAGTGCCGGGACAGGCGGCTACGAGCAGTACTTC.

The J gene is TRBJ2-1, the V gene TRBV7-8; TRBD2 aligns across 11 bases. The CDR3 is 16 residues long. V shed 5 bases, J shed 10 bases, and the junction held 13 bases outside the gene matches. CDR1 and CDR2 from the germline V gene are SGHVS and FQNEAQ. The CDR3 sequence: CASSPQLAGEGFEQFF. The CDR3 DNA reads TGTGCCAGCAGCCCCCAACTAGCGGGAGAGGGTTTCGAGCAGTTCTTC.

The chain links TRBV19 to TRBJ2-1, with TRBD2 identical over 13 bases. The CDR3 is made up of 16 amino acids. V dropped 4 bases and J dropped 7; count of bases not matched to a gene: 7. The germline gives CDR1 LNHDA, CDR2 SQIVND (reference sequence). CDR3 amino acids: CASSKTSGRAGNEQFF. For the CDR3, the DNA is TGTGCCAGTAGTAAAACTAGCGGGAGGGCCGGGAATGAGCAGTTCTTC.

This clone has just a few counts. In DNA, the CDR3 is TGTGCCAGCAGTCTTGGACACCTCAATCAGCCCCAGCATTTT. Translation gives CASSLGHLNQPQHF. The chain employs TRBV28 and TRBJ1-5, with a possible D match to TRBD1 (5 bases). The CDR3 runs 14 residues. V was cut by 5 bases and J by 3 bases, with 11 bases left in between. Germline V gene lookup returns CDR1 MDHEN and CDR2 SYDVKM.

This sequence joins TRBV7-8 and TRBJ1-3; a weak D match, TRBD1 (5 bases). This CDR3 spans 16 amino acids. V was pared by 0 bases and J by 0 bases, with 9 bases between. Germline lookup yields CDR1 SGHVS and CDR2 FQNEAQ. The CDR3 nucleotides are TGTGCCAGCAGCTTAGCACAGGCTAACTCTGGAAACACCATATATTTT. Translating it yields CASSLAQANSGNTIYF.